The rows below give T cell receptor beta chains drawn from one sample of a study of blood T cell repertoires in COVID-19. Data came from immunoSEQ multiplex PCR; TCRdb stores just in-frame clones and leaves some out. The repertoire has 250,000 to 300,000 clones, over 65% of them found once; the top ten carry less than 6%. Sequencing was done on a sample of peripheral blood. These receptor sequences come from a man in his 60s who had recovered from COVID-19. The CDR3 runs from the conserved cysteine through the conserved F or W. The D gene is left open where the match is weak. Some rows mark clone size as missing; the rest say once, few, many or name a class of expanded clone.

J	V	D	length	size	CDR3	DNA
TRBJ2-3	TRBV5-4	NA	16	NA	CASSLKREEGTDTQYF	TGTGCCAGCAGCTTGAAAAGGGAGGAGGGCACAGATACGCAGTATTTT
TRBJ2-2	TRBV5-1	TRBD2	18	NA	CASSGHGTSGVNTGELFF	TGCGCCAGCAGCGGTCACGGGACTAGCGGAGTGAACACCGGGGAGCTGTTTTTT
TRBJ2-3	TRBV28	TRBD1	15	NA	CASSAPGQGTDTQYF	TGTGCCAGCAGTGCTCCGGGACAGGGCACAGATACGCAGTATTTT
TRBJ1-1	TRBV18	TRBD1	14	NA	CASSPQGANTEAFF	TGTGCCAGCTCCCCCCAGGGGGCGAACACTGAAGCTTTCTTT
TRBJ1-4	TRBV15	NA	13	NA	CATSRQADEKLFF	TGTGCCACCAGCAGGCAGGCAGATGAAAAACTGTTTTTT
TRBJ2-7	TRBV5-1	NA	15	NA	CASSLIQGSSYEQYF	TGCGCCAGCAGCTTGATCCAGGGGAGCTCCTACGAGCAGTACTTC
TRBJ1-3	TRBV7-6	TRBD1	16	NA	CASSNGNRGSGNTIYF	TGTGCCAGCAGCAATGGAAACAGGGGCTCTGGAAACACCATATATTTT
TRBJ2-6	TRBV10-2	NA	12	NA	CATVAGANVLTF	TGCGCCACCGTAGCTGGGGCCAACGTCCTGACTTTC
TRBJ2-5	TRBV5-1	TRBD1	15	NA	CASSARQGAGETQYF	TGCGCCAGCAGCGCCCGCCAGGGGGCGGGAGAGACCCAGTACTTC
TRBJ1-2	TRBV9	NA	14	NA	CASSTQTGLLGYTF	TGTGCCAGCAGCACACAAACAGGGCTTCTTGGCTACACCTTC
TRBJ2-3	TRBV5-1	TRBD2	16	NA	CASSLALAGSTDTQYF	TGCGCCAGCAGCTTGGCTCTAGCGGGGAGCACAGATACGCAGTATTTT
TRBJ1-1	TRBV18	TRBD1	14	NA	CASSRDRLNTEAFF	TGTGCCAGCTCACGGGACAGGCTGAACACTGAAGCTTTCTTT
TRBJ2-3	TRBV5-1	TRBD1	14	NA	CASSTGQGTDTQYF	TGCGCCAGCAGCACGGGACAGGGAACAGATACGCAGTATTTT
TRBJ2-7	TRBV5-1	TRBD1	15	NA	CASSLAGGQGREQYF	TGCGCCAGCAGCTTGGCCGGGGGACAGGGTCGTGAGCAGTACTTC
TRBJ1-3	TRBV27	NA	15	NA	CASSLNRVFGNTIYF	TGTGCCAGCAGTTTAAACAGGGTGTTTGGAAACACCATATATTTT
TRBJ1-1	TRBV29-1	TRBD1	15	NA	CSVDTGQGLLSEAFF	TGCAGCGTTGATACGGGACAGGGTCTTCTTAGCGAAGCTTTCTTT
TRBJ2-3	TRBV5-1	TRBD2	15	NA	CASRRVAGSVDTQYF	TGCGCCAGCCGCCGGGTAGCGGGTAGTGTTGATACGCAGTATTTT
TRBJ1-2	TRBV18	NA	19	NA	CASSQGTGTTYPLDYGYTF	TGTGCCAGCTCCCAGGGCACCGGGACAACATACCCCCTCGACTATGGCTACACCTTC
TRBJ2-5	TRBV19	NA	15	NA	CASSIDRHLQETQYF	TGTGCCAGTAGTATAGACCGACACCTACAAGAGACCCAGTACTTC
TRBJ2-5	TRBV18	NA	17	NA	CASSPLRVARVQETQYF	TGTGCCAGCTCACCACTGAGGGTGGCGCGGGTTCAAGAGACCCAGTACTTC
TRBJ1-6	TRBV27	TRBD1	15	NA	CASRGQGVGNSPLHF	TGTGCCAGCAGGGGACAGGGGGTCGGTAATTCACCCCTCCACTTT
TRBJ2-1	TRBV7-3	TRBD2	16	NA	CASSPTGGGYYNEQFF	TGTGCCAGCAGCCCCACGGGGGGGGGCTACTACAATGAGCAGTTCTTC
TRBJ1-5	TRBV24-1	NA	14	NA	CATSGDYSNQPQHF	TGTGCCACCAGTGGGGACTATAGCAATCAGCCCCAGCATTTT
TRBJ2-7	TRBV11-2	NA	15	NA	CASSLAASSGYEQYF	TGTGCCAGCAGCTTAGCGGCTAGCTCCGGCTACGAGCAGTACTTC
TRBJ1-2	TRBV5-5	TRBD1	15	NA	CASSPQGSTNYGYTF	TGTGCCAGCAGCCCACAGGGGAGCACTAACTATGGCTACACCTTC
TRBJ1-1	TRBV11-2	NA	16	NA	CASSLRAGRTNTEAFF	TGTGCCAGCAGCTTGAGAGCAGGTCGAACGAACACTGAAGCTTTCTTT
TRBJ1-5	TRBV6-5	NA	14	NA	CASSRLQGYQPQHF	TGTGCCAGCAGCCGACTCCAGGGGTATCAGCCCCAGCATTTT
TRBJ1-1	TRBV30	NA	15	NA	CAWRPPKGVNTEAFF	TGTGCCTGGAGGCCCCCTAAGGGAGTGAACACTGAAGCTTTCTTT
TRBJ1-2	TRBV3-1/TRBV3-2	NA	14	NA	CASSHSGSNYGYTF	TGTGCCAGCAGCCACTCAGGCTCAAACTATGGCTACACCTTC
TRBJ2-3	TRBV5-1	TRBD2	15	NA	CASSGAGGGTDTQYF	TGCGCCAGCAGCGGAGCGGGAGGGGGCACAGATACGCAGTATTTT
TRBJ2-1	TRBV2	NA	13	NA	CASSEAGGGEQFF	TGTGCCAGCAGTGAAGCTGGGGGCGGTGAGCAGTTCTTC
TRBJ1-4	TRBV6-5	TRBD1	15	NA	CASRPQGATNEKLFF	TGTGCCAGCAGGCCCCAGGGGGCAACTAATGAAAAACTGTTTTTT
TRBJ1-1	TRBV5-8	TRBD1	16	NA	CASSATSGTGNTEAFF	TGTGCCAGCAGCGCGACCTCCGGGACAGGGAACACTGAAGCTTTCTTT
TRBJ2-7	TRBV28	NA	12	NA	CASSPPTYEQYF	TGTGCCAGCAGCCCCCCAACCTACGAGCAGTACTTC
TRBJ2-1	TRBV3-1/TRBV3-2	NA	17	NA	CASSQQTGLAGHNEQFF	TGTGCCAGCAGCCAGCAAACAGGGTTGGCGGGCCACAATGAGCAGTTCTTC
TRBJ1-2	TRBV28	NA	14	once	CASSSTTVRYGYTF	TGTGCCAGCAGTTCCACGACAGTACGCTATGGCTACACCTTC
TRBJ2-2	TRBV11-2	NA	18	NA	CASTTTLGLTMNTGELFF	TGTGCCAGCACCACTACTCTAGGCCTAACGATGAACACCGGGGAGCTGTTTTTT
TRBJ2-3	TRBV29-1	NA	13	many	CSVGGRSTDTQYF	TGCAGCGTTGGGGGCAGGAGCACAGATACGCAGTATTTT
TRBJ1-4	TRBV3-1/TRBV3-2	NA	14	NA	CASSLGQANEKLFF	TGTGCCAGCAGCCTGGGGCAGGCTAATGAAAAACTGTTTTTT
TRBJ2-1	TRBV7-2	TRBD2	18	NA	CASSLQGGGGGSTNEQFF	TGTGCCAGCAGCTTACAGGGTGGCGGGGGGGGATCCACTAATGAGCAGTTCTTC
TRBJ1-1	TRBV14	TRBD1	18	NA	CASSRTRGTGGINTEAFF	TGTGCCAGCAGCCGCACCCGGGGGACAGGGGGAATCAACACTGAAGCTTTCTTT
TRBJ1-2	TRBV27	NA	12	NA	CASKGGAFGYTF	TGTGCCAGCAAGGGGGGGGCCTTTGGCTACACCTTC
TRBJ2-7	TRBV18	TRBD2	14	NA	CASSPSGGAHEQYF	TGTGCCAGCTCACCTAGCGGGGGGGCCCACGAGCAGTACTTC
TRBJ2-2	TRBV5-6	NA	13	NA	CASSLGGTGELFF	TGTGCCAGCAGCTTGGGAGGGACCGGGGAGCTGTTTTTT
TRBJ1-5	TRBV16	NA	16	NA	CASSQATGDGNQPQHF	TGTGCCAGCAGCCAAGCCACGGGGGATGGAAATCAGCCCCAGCATTTT
TRBJ2-7	TRBV27	TRBD1	13	few	CASSRTGTYEQYF	TGTGCCAGCAGTAGGACAGGTACCTACGAGCAGTACTTC
TRBJ1-6	TRBV30	TRBD1	16	NA	CASGTGVNSYNSPLHF	TGTGCCTCCGGGACAGGGGTTAACTCCTATAATTCACCCCTCCACTTT
TRBJ1-5	TRBV27	TRBD1	14	NA	CASSLETGNQAQHF	TGTGCCAGCAGTTTAGAGACAGGGAATCAGGCCCAGCATTTT
TRBJ2-7	TRBV10-3	NA	16	NA	CAISSTDSVIFREQYF	TGTGCCATCAGTAGTACCGACAGCGTCATATTTCGGGAGCAGTACTTC
TRBJ1-6	TRBV9	TRBD1	15	NA	CASSAHQGAGSPLHF	TGTGCCAGCAGCGCCCATCAGGGGGCAGGTTCACCCCTCCACTTT